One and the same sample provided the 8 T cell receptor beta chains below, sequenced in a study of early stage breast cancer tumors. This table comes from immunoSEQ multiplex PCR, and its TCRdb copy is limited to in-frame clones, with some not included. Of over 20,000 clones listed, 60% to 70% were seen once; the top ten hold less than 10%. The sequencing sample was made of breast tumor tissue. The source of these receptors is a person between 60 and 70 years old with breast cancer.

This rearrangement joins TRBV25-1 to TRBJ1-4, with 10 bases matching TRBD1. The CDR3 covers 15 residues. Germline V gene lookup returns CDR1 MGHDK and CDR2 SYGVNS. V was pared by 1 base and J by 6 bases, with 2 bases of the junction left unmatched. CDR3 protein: CASSELGTGDEKLFF. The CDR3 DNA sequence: TGTGCCAGCAGTGAATTAGGGACAGGGGATGAAAAACTGTTTTTT.

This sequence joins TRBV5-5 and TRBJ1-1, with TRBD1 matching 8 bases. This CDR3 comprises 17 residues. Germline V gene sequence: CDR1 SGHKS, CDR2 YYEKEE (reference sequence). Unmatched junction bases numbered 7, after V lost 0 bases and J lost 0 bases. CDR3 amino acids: CASSLVGTGIMNTEAFF. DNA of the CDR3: TGTGCCAGCAGCTTGGTGGGGACAGGTATCATGAACACTGAAGCTTTCTTT.

The CDR3 spells CASSSAPPGTSGSDTQYF. Written as DNA, the CDR3 is TGTGCCAGCAGTTCCGCCCCTCCCGGGACTAGCGGGAGTGATACGCAGTATTTT. V is TRBV27 and J is TRBJ2-3; TRBD2 matches 14 bases. Per germline, CDR1 MNHEY and CDR2 SMNVEV (reference sequence). With V trimmed by 4 bases and J by 6 bases, 12 bases remained unmatched. CDR3 size: 18 residues.

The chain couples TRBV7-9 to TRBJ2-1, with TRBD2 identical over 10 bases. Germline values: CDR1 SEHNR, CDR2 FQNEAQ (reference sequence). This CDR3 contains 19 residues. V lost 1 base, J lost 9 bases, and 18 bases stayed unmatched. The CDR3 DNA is TGTGCCAGCAGCTTAGGTGCTAGCGGGAGAGGTCCCCGAGGGGGTGAGCAGTTCTTC. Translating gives CASSLGASGRGPRGGEQFF.

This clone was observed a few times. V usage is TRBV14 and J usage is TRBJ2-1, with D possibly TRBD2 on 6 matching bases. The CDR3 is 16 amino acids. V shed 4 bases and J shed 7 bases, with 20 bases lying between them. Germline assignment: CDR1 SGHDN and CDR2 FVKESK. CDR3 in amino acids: CASSRVAGLQGNEQFF. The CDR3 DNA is TGTGCCAGCAGCCGAGTGGCGGGACTCCAAGGGAATGAGCAGTTCTTC.

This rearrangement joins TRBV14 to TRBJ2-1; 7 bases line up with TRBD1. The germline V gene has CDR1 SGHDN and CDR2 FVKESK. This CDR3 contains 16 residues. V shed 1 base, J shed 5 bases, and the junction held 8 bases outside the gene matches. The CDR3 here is CASSQGVGQRHNEQFF. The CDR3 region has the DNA TGTGCCAGCAGCCAAGGAGTGGGACAGAGACACAATGAGCAGTTCTTC.

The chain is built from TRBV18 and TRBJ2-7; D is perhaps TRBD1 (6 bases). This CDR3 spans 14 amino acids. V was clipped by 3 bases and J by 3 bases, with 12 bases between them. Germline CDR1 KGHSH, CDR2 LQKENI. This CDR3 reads CASSPAGALYEQYF. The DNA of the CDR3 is TGTGCCAGCTCACCCGCAGGGGCCCTCTACGAGCAGTACTTC. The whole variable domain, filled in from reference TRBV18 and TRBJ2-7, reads NAGVMQNPRHLVRRRGQEARLRCSPMKGHSHVYWYRQLPEEGLKFMVYLQKENIIDESGMPKERFSAEFPKEGPSILRIQQVVRGDSAAYFCASSPAGALYEQYFGPGTRLTVT.

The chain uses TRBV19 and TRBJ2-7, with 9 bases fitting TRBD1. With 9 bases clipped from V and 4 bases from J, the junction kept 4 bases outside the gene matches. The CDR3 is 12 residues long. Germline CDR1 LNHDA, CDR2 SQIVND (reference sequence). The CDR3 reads CASGQGLYEQYF. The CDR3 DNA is TGTGCCAGCGGACAGGGGCTTTACGAGCAGTACTTC.